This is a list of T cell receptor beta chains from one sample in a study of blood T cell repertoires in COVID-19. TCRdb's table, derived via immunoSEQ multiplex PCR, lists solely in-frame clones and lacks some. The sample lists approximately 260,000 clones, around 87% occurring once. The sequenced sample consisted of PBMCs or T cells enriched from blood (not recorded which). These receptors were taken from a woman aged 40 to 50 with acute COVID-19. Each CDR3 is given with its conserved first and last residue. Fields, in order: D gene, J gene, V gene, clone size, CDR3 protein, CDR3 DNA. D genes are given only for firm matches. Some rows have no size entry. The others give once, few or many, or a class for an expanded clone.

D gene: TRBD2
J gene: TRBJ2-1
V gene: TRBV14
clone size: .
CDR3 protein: CASSQESLAGAWQFF
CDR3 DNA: TGTGCCAGCAGCCAAGAAAGTCTAGCGGGAGCTTGGCAGTTCTTC

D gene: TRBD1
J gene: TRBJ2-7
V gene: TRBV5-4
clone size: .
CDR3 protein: CASSLSGGGYEQYF
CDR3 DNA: TGTGCCAGCAGCTTATCAGGGGGCGGCTACGAGCAGTACTTC

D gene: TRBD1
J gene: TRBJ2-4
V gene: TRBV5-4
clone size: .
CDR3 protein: CASSPTGVAKNIQYF
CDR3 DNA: TGTGCCAGCAGCCCGACAGGGGTAGCCAAAAACATTCAGTACTTC

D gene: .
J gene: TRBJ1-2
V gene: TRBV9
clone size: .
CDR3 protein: CASSVDAGNGYTF
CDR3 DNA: TGTGCCAGCAGCGTAGACGCAGGGAATGGCTACACCTTC

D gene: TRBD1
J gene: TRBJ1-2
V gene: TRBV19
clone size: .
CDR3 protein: CASRRSGTGGEDYGYTF
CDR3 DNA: TGTGCCAGCAGAAGGTCCGGGACAGGGGGCGAAGACTATGGCTACACCTTC

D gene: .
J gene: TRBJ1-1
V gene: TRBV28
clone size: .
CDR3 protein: CASSQGQNTEAFF
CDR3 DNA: TGTGCCAGCAGCCAGGGGCAAAACACTGAAGCTTTCTTT

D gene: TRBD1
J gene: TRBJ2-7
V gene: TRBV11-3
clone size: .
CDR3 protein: CASSTRTGPTLEQYF
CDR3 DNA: TGTGCCAGCAGCACCCGGACAGGCCCGACTCTAGAGCAGTACTTC

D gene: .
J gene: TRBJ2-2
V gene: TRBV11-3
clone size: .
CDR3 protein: CASSIGLYTGELFF
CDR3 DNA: TGTGCCAGCAGCATAGGACTGTACACCGGGGAGCTGTTTTTT

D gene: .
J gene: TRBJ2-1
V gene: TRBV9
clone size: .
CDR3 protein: CASSVDGSGYNEQFF
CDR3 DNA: TGTGCCAGCAGCGTTGACGGTAGCGGTTACAATGAGCAGTTCTTC

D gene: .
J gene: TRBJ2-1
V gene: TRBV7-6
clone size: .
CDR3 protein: CASSFPGFEQFF
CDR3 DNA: TGTGCCAGCAGCTTCCCGGGATTTGAGCAGTTCTTC

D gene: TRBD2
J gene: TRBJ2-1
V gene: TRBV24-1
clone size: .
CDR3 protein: CATEQVAGAGQFF
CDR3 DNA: TGTGCCACCGAACAGGTAGCGGGAGCAGGGCAGTTCTTC

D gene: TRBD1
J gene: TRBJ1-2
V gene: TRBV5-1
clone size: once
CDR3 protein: CASSVDREYGYTF
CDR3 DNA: TGCGCCAGCAGCGTTGACAGGGAGTATGGCTACACCTTC

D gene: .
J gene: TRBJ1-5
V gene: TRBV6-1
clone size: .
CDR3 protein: CASSEGSYNQPQHF
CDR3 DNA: TGTGCCAGCAGTGAGGGGAGCTACAATCAGCCCCAGCATTTT

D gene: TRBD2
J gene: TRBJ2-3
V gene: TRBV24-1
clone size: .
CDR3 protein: CATSDKLAGVADTQYF
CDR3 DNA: TGTGCCACCAGTGATAAGCTAGCGGGAGTTGCAGATACGCAGTATTTT

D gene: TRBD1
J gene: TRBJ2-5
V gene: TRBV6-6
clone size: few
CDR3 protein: CASSYDRAGKQTQYF
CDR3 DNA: TGTGCCAGCAGTTACGACAGGGCCGGGAAGCAGACCCAGTACTTC

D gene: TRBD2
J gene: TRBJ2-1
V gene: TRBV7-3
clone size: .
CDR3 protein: CASSRLAGEGEYNEQFF
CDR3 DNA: TGTGCCAGCAGCCGACTAGCGGGAGAGGGGGAATACAATGAGCAGTTCTTC

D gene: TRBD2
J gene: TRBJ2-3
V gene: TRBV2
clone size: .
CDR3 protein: CASSDPDIAGGPGTDTQYF
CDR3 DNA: TGTGCCAGCAGTGACCCGGACATAGCGGGAGGGCCCGGCACAGATACGCAGTATTTT

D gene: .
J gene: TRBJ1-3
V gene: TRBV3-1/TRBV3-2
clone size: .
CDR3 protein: CATRGGLGNTIYF
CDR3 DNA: TGTGCCACCCGGGGGGGACTAGGAAACACCATATATTTT

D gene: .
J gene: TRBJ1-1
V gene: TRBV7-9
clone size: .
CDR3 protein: CASSLRGSLTEAFF
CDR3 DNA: TGTGCCAGCAGCTTAAGGGGCAGTTTAACTGAAGCTTTCTTT

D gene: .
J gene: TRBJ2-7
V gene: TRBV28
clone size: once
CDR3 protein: CASSWTDTYEQYF
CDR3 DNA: TGTGCCAGCAGTTGGACGGACACCTACGAGCAGTACTTC

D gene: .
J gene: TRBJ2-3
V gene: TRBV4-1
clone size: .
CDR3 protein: CASSQAAGDTQYF
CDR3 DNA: TGCGCCAGCAGCCAAGCGGCGGGGGATACGCAGTATTTT

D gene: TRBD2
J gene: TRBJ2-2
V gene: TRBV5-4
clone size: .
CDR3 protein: CASSPELAGVVAGELFF
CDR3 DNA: TGTGCCAGCAGCCCAGAGCTAGCGGGAGTGGTGGCCGGGGAGCTGTTTTTT

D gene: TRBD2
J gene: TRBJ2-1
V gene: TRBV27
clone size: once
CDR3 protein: CASSFLAGTSGRKQFF
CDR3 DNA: TGTGCCAGCAGTTTCCTCGCCGGGACTAGCGGGCGGAAGCAGTTCTTC

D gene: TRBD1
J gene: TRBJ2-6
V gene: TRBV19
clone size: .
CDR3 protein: CASRKGQGRTGANVLTF
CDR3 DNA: TGTGCCAGTAGGAAAGGACAGGGGAGGACTGGGGCCAACGTCCTGACTTTC

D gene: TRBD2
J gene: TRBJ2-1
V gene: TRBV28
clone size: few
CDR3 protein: CASSSILTGTSGNPFYNEQFF
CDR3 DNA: TGTGCCAGCAGTTCCATACTCACCGGGACTAGCGGGAACCCCTTCTACAATGAGCAGTTCTTC